This T cell receptor (beta chain) was found in a study of blood T cell repertoires in COVID-19. Study-level background: Researchers got acute and convalescent COVID-19 samples from the United States, Italy and Spain. Nucleic acid was either cDNA or gDNA, and it came from T cells, B-cell-depleted T cells, or PBMCs.

This clone is a singleton in its sample. The CDR3 has 13 residues. Germline CDR1 is SGDLS and CDR2 is YYNGEE. The germline V and J ends were trimmed by 3 bases and 7 bases, with 11 bases remaining between them. Original data processing: Using reference gene primer amplification, nucleated cell counts were estimated. The repertoire was sequenced with immunoSEQ multiplex PCR; TCRdb's copy has only in-frame clones and lacks some. V, J and clone size were drawn from that table, and D and trimming were deduced from the DNA. The sample carries 73,000 or so clones, just over 85% recorded once. The clonotype comes from a young man with acute or convalescent COVID-19. V gene TRBV9 combines with J gene TRBJ1-5, with D possibly TRBD1 on 5 matching bases. What was sequenced was peripheral blood. The CDR3 spells CASSAQGEQPQHF. The CDR3 DNA reads TGTGCCAGCAGCGCCCAGGGTGAACAGCCCCAGCATTTT.